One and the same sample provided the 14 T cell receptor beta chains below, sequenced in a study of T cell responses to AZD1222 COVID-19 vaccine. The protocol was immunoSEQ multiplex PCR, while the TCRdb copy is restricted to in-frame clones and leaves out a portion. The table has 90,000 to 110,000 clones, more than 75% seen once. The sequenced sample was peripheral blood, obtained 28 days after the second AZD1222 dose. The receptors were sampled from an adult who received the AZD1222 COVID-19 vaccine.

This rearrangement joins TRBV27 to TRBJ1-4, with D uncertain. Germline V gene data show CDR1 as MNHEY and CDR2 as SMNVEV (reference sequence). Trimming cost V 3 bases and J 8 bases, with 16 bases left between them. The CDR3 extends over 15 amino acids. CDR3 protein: CASSLFTSPTEKLFF. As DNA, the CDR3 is TGTGCCAGCAGTTTGTTTACGAGCCCTACAGAAAAACTGTTTTTT.

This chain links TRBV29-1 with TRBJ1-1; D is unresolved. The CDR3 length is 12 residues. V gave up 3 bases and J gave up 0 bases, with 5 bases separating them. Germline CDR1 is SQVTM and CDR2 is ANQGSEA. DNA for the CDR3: TGCAGCGTTGAGTTTCTGAACACTGAAGCTTTCTTT. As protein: CSVEFLNTEAFF.

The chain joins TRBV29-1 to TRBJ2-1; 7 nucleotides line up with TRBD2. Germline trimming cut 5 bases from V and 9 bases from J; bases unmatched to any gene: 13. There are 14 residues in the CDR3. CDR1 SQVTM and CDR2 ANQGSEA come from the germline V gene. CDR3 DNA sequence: TGCAGCGTTCTGGGCAGCGGGGTTTCGTCTGAGCAGTTCTTC. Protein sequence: CSVLGSGVSSEQFF.

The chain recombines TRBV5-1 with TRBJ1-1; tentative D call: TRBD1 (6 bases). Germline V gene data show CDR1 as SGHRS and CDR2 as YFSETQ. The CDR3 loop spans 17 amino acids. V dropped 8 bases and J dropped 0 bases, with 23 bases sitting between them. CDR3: CASTLFSGTTMNTEAFF. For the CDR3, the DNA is TGCGCCAGTACCCTATTTTCCGGGACAACCATGAACACTGAAGCTTTCTTT.

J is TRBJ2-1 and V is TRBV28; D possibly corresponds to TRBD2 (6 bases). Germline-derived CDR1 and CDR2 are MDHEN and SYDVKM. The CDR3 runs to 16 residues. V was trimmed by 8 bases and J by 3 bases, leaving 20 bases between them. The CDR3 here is CASYTDSGPFYNEQFF. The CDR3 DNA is TGTGCCAGCTATACGGATAGCGGTCCTTTCTACAATGAGCAGTTCTTC.

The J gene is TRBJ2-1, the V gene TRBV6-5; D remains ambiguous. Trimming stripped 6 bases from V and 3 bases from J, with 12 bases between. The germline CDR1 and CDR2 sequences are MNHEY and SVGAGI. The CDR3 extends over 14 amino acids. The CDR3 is CASSARQVYNEQFF. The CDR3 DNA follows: TGTGCCAGCAGCGCCAGGCAAGTCTACAATGAGCAGTTCTTC.

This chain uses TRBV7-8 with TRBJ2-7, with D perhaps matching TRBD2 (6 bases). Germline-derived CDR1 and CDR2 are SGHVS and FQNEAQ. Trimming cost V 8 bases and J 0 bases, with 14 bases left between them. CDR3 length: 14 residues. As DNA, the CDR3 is TGTGCCAGCGCCCCGGGGGACCTCTCCTACGAGCAGTACTTC. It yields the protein CASAPGDLSYEQYF.

The CDR3 nucleotides are TGTGCCAGCAGCTTAGTGGGCGGGGGCAATCAGCCCCAGCATTTT. It is translated as CASSLVGGGNQPQHF. This chain links TRBV7-9 with TRBJ1-5; D gene unclear. CDR3 length equals 15 residues. V was clipped by 1 base and J by 2 bases, with 9 bases between them. Germline CDR1 reads SEHNR; CDR2 reads FQNEAQ (reference sequence).

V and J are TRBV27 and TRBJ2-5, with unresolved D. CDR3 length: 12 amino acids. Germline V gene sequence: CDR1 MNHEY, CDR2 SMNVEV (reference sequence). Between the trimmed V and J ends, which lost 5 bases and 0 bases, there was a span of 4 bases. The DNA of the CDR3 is TGTGCCAGCAGTCTGGACCAAGAGACCCAGTACTTC. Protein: CASSLDQETQYF.

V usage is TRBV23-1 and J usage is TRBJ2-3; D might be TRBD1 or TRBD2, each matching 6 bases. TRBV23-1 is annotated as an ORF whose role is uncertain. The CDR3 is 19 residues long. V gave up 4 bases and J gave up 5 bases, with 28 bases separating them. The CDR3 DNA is TGCGCCAGCAGTCCTGGGGGGCGAGGCAGCCCTAGCGTAGAAGATACGCAGTATTTT. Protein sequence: CASSPGGRGSPSVEDTQYF.

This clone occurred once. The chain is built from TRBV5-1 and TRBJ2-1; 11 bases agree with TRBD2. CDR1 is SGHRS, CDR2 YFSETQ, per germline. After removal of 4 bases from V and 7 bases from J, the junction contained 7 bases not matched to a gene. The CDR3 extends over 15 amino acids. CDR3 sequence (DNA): TGCGCCAGCAGCGTTACTAGCGGGAGTTTGAATGAGCAGTTCTTC. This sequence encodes CASSVTSGSLNEQFF.

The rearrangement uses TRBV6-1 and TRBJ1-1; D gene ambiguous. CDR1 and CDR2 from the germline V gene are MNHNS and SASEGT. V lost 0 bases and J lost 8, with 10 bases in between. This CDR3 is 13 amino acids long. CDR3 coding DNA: TGTGCCAGCAGTGAAGCCCTAGTTTTAGAAGCTTTCTTT. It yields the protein CASSEALVLEAFF.

The CDR3 spells CASSLGPLDPGETQYF. CDR3 DNA: TGCGCCAGCAGCTTGGGCCCTCTAGATCCGGGAGAGACCCAGTACTTC. V is TRBV5-1 and J is TRBJ2-5; no firm D call. The CDR3 sequence is 16 residues long. Germline V gene data show CDR1 as SGHRS and CDR2 as YFSETQ. V lost 0 bases and J lost 4, with 16 bases in between.

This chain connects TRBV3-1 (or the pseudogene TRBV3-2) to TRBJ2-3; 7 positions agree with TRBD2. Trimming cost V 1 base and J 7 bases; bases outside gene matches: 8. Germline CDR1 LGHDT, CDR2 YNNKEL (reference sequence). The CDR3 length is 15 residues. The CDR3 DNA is TGTGCCAGCAGCCAAGCACCGGGAGCGGGGAATACGCAGTATTTT. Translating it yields CASSQAPGAGNTQYF.